These 32 T cell receptor beta chains originate from one sample sequenced in a study of regulatory T cells in long-lasting Graves disease. Researchers made TCR beta libraries by using iRepertoire HTBI primers and running Arm-PCR on CDR3 regions. A single record per CDR3 protein comes from TCRdb applying MiXCR to the multiplex PCR reads. This repertoire shows 520,000 or so distinct CDR3 sequences, 12% found once; its top ten account for 8.9%. Time point indicated: newly diagnosed GD, antithyroid drugs for less than 3 months. Making the TCR library involved RNA that had been extracted from PBMCs. The data also belong to a second study, concerning T cells in Graves' hyperthyroidism and ophthalmopathy.

The input for sequencing was peripheral blood mononuclear cells (PBMCs), taken at new diagnosis, from a patient treated with antithyroid drugs. These receptors were collected from a woman in her twenties or thirties with Graves disease.

The chain combines TRBV5-5 with TRBJ2-2; D uncertain. Per the germline V gene, CDR1 is SGHKS and CDR2 is YYEKEE (reference sequence). Trimming shortened V by 2 bases and J by 5 bases, and 10 bases separated the two germline ends. This CDR3 comprises 14 residues. The CDR3: CASSFIQSTGELFF. The CDR3, as DNA: TGTGCCAGCAGCTTTATTCAAAGTACCGGGGAGCTGTTTTTT.

This clonotype has ten or more counts. The chain has TRBV20-1 and TRBJ1-6, with 9 bases fitting TRBD1. The CDR3 sequence is 14 residues long. Trimming at V came to 2 bases and at J to 9 bases, leaving 5 bases not matched to a gene. CDR1 and CDR2 (germline): DFQATT, SNEGSKA (reference sequence). In nucleotides, the CDR3 is TGCAGTGCTAGAAACCGGGACAGGGTTTCACCCCTCCACTTT. Translation: CSARNRDRVSPLHF.

J is TRBJ2-1 and V is TRBV27, with TRBD2 matching 7 bases. Germline V gene sequence: CDR1 MNHEY, CDR2 SMNVEV (reference sequence). The V gene end was trimmed by 5 bases and the J gene end by 0 bases; junction bases not matched to a gene: 10. This CDR3 region has 17 residues. The CDR3 loop is CASSPYSGLSSYNEQFF. As DNA, the CDR3 is TGTGCCAGCAGTCCCTATAGCGGGTTAAGCTCCTACAATGAGCAGTTCTTC.

This chain connects TRBV5-6 to TRBJ1-2, with 7 bases aligning to TRBD1. V was clipped by 3 bases and J by 10 bases; unmatched bases: 3. Germline-derived CDR1 and CDR2 are SGHDT and YYEEEE. The CDR3 is 11 residues long. DNA for the CDR3: TGTGCCAGCAGCTATGGACAGGTCTACACCTTC. It yields the protein CASSYGQVYTF.

This clonotype was seen only a few times. The J gene is TRBJ2-7, the V gene TRBV27, with 10 bases aligning to TRBD2. The J segment lost 7 bases and the V segment lost 7 bases, leaving 16 bases of the junction unmatched. CDR1 and CDR2 from the germline V gene are MNHEY and SMNVEV (reference sequence). The CDR3 spans 16 residues. The CDR3 bases are TGTGCCAGCAACCCCTCGGGGCTAGCGGGAGAAGGAGAGCAGTACTTC. Translated: CASNPSGLAGEGEQYF.

This clonotype was recorded many times. This chain joins TRBV7-9 and TRBJ2-5; D gene uncertain. Germline CDR1 and CDR2: SEHNR and FQNEAQ (reference sequence). Trimming pared 4 bases from V and 4 bases from J, leaving 16 bases between. The CDR3 is 15 residues long. In nucleotides, the CDR3 is TGTGCCAGCAGCTCCGGCGCAACGATAGGAGAGACCCAGTACTTC. Encoded protein: CASSSGATIGETQYF.

The chain links TRBV10-3 to TRBJ2-1; 8 nucleotides agree with TRBD2. The J call may be in error: the DNA end matches TRBJ2-3 better. CDR1 and CDR2 (germline): ENHRY, SYGVKD. The CDR3 extends over 15 amino acids. The CDR3 loop is CAIRPSAGVTDTQYF. CDR3 DNA: TGTGCCATCCGGCCCTCAGCGGGAGTAACGGATACGCAGTATTTT.

At least ten counts were recorded for this clonotype. The rearrangement links TRBV30 to TRBJ1-4; TRBD1 is a possible D gene (6 bases). V was cut by 5 bases and J by 8 bases, with 12 bases left in between. The CDR3 covers 12 residues. Germline CDR1 GTSNPN, CDR2 SVGIG (reference sequence). The CDR3 spells CAWRWGHEKLFF. The CDR3 DNA is TGTGCCTGGCGGTGGGGGCACGAAAAACTGTTTTTT.

The chain carries TRBV20-1 and TRBJ2-7, with TRBD2 matching 7 bases. Germline trimming cut 1 base from V and 6 bases from J; bases unmatched to any gene: 6. In germline, CDR1 is DFQATT, CDR2 SNEGSKA (reference sequence). This CDR3 comprises 13 residues. In DNA, the CDR3 is TGCAGTGCTAGAGGGGGAGGGAGCGGCGAGCAGTACTTC. Translated, it gives CSARGGGSGEQYF.

This clonotype was detected many times. V is TRBV13 and J is TRBJ2-7; D gene unclear. The germline gives CDR1 PRHDT, CDR2 FYEKMQ (reference sequence). CDR3 size: 13 residues. Trimming stripped 5 bases from V and 1 base from J, with 9 bases between. The CDR3 reads CASSQDQSYEQYF. The CDR3 bases are TGTGCCAGCAGCCAGGATCAGTCCTACGAGCAGTACTTC.

This clonotype showed up many times. This rearrangement joins TRBV20-1 to TRBJ2-7; the D is unclear. Trimming pared 4 bases from V and 0 bases from J, leaving 16 bases between. CDR1 DFQATT and CDR2 SNEGSKA come from the germline V gene (reference sequence). CDR3 length equals 15 residues. This CDR3 is CSAKKWGFSSYEQYF. The CDR3 DNA reads as TGCAGTGCTAAAAAGTGGGGTTTTAGCTCCTACGAGCAGTACTTC.

This clonotype was seen at least ten times. For the CDR3, the DNA is TGTGCCAGCAGTGAAGAGGACTTGAACACCGGGGAGCTGTTTTTT. Amino acid sequence: CASSEEDLNTGELFF. This chain connects TRBV2 to TRBJ2-2, with D possibly being TRBD2 (5 bases). The V gene lost 1 base and the J gene lost 1 base, with 7 bases spanning the gap. The CDR3 contains 15 residues. Germline CDR1 reads SNHLY; CDR2 reads FYNNEI.

In its sample, this clonotype was seen many times. The J gene is TRBJ2-1, the V gene TRBV5-5; 12 nucleotides agree with TRBD2. Germline-derived CDR1 and CDR2 are SGHKS and YYEKEE (reference sequence). V was pared by 6 bases and J by 6 bases, with 4 bases of the junction left unmatched. This CDR3 region has 14 residues. The chain's CDR3 is CASIRLAGVNEQFF. The DNA of the CDR3 is TGTGCCAGCATTCGACTAGCGGGGGTCAATGAGCAGTTCTTC.

This clonotype has just one count. A much larger clonotype is one base distant, so this may be a read error. The CDR3 does not end in the conserved phenylalanine or tryptophan, so this is likely a read error. The V gene is TRBV20-1, the J gene TRBJ1-2; no definite D call. The CDR3 is made up of 12 amino acids. V was pared by 5 bases and J by 6 bases, with 13 bases between. CDR1 DFQATT and CDR2 SNEGSKA come from the germline V gene (reference sequence). This CDR3 reads CSAQTPRDGYTL. In nucleotides, the CDR3 is TGCAGTGCTCAAACACCGCGGGATGGCTACACCCTC.

This sequence joins TRBV14 and TRBJ2-3, with D perhaps TRBD2 (6 bases). V was shortened by 0 bases and J by 4 bases, with 8 bases between the two germline ends. The CDR3 loop spans 14 amino acids. CDR1 and CDR2 (germline): SGHDN, FVKESK. The DNA of the CDR3 is TGTGCCAGCAGCCAAGAAAGGAGGGCAGATACGCAGTATTTT. Translation gives CASSQERRADTQYF.

In its sample, this clonotype was seen many times. The chain uses TRBV13 and TRBJ2-1; the D call may be TRBD1 or TRBD2 (5 bases each). Trimming removed 6 bases at V and 6 bases at J, with 12 bases between. Looked up from germline, CDR1 is PRHDT and CDR2 is FYEKMQ (reference sequence). This CDR3 region has 13 residues. CDR3 in amino acids: CASSSGTGNEQFF. The CDR3 DNA sequence: TGTGCCAGCAGTTCCGGGACCGGCAATGAGCAGTTCTTC. Using reference TRBV13 and TRBJ2-1 for the parts outside the CDR3, the full variable domain is AAGVIQSPRHLIKEKRETATLKCYPIPRHDTVYWYQQGPGQDPQFLISFYEKMQSDKGSIPDRFSAQQFSDYHSELNMSSLELGDSALYFCASSSGTGNEQFFGPGTRLTVL.

The sample holds many counts of this clonotype. The V gene is TRBV3-1, the J gene TRBJ1-2; a possible D gene is TRBD1 (6 bases). The V gene's germline CDR1 is LGHDT and CDR2 YNNKEL (reference sequence). V lost 8 bases to trimming and J lost 4 bases, with 17 bases between them. The CDR3 has 14 amino acids. The CDR3 DNA reads TGTGCCAGCGGCCCCCTGGACAGCTTCTATGGCTACACCTTC. This encodes CASGPLDSFYGYTF.

The chain couples TRBV6-1 to TRBJ1-3; D ambiguous. V lost 6 bases, J lost 0 bases, and 9 bases lay in between. The CDR3 loop spans 14 amino acids. Germline V CDR1 and CDR2: MNHNS, SASEGT. The CDR3 bases are TGTGCCAGCAGCGTACTGGACTCTGGAAACACCATATATTTT. Residues: CASSVLDSGNTIYF.

V is TRBV10-3 and J is TRBJ2-7; 11 bases map to TRBD1. Germline V gene sequence: CDR1 ENHRY, CDR2 SYGVKD. The CDR3 consists of 15 residues. V gave up 6 bases and J gave up 1 base; unmatched junction bases: 5. This chain's CDR3 is CAISPGTGGSYEQYF. Here the CDR3 DNA reads TGTGCCATCAGCCCCGGGACAGGGGGTTCCTACGAGCAGTACTTC.

This clonotype was counted at least ten times. This rearrangement joins TRBV13 to TRBJ2-5, with D perhaps being TRBD1 or TRBD2 (5 bases each). Germline V gene sequence: CDR1 PRHDT, CDR2 FYEKMQ (reference sequence). The CDR3 contains 12 residues. Trimming stripped 5 bases from V and 4 bases from J, with 8 bases between. CDR3 nucleotides: TGTGCCAGCAGCCCGGGACGAGAGACCCAGTACTTC. This gives the protein CASSPGRETQYF.

At least ten counts were recorded for this clonotype. The chain joins TRBV28 to TRBJ2-5, with D tentatively TRBD2 (5 bases). Per the germline V gene, CDR1 is MDHEN and CDR2 is SYDVKM. The ends were cut back, 5 bases at V and 2 bases at J, with 9 bases in the middle. CDR3 size: 13 residues. CDR3 amino acids: CASSRTEQETQYF. The CDR3 bases are TGTGCCAGCAGTCGGACTGAACAAGAGACCCAGTACTTC.

This clonotype was recorded at least ten times. This chain uses TRBV3-1 with TRBJ2-1, with D unclear. The CDR3 sequence is 13 residues long. The ends were cut back, 1 base at V and 6 bases at J, with 7 bases in the middle. Germline CDR1 reads LGHDT; CDR2 reads YNNKEL (reference sequence). Written as DNA, the CDR3 is TGTGCCAGCAGCCAAGCTAGTGTCAATGAGCAGTTCTTC. Amino acid sequence: CASSQASVNEQFF.

This clonotype was seen at least ten times. This sequence joins TRBV10-3 and TRBJ1-1; 7 bases line up with TRBD1. The germline CDR1 and CDR2 sequences are ENHRY and SYGVKD. Germline trimming cut 8 bases from V and 1 base from J; bases unmatched to any gene: 7. The CDR3 totals 14 residues. In DNA form, the CDR3 reads TGTGCCATCTCCGACAGGGACGCGAACACTGAAGCTTTCTTT. Translation: CAISDRDANTEAFF.

The CDR3 sequence: CASNYGRLTSTDTQYF. In nucleotides, the CDR3 is TGTGCCAGTAACTACGGGCGACTGACAAGCACAGATACGCAGTATTTT. This chain links TRBV19 with TRBJ2-3; D is undetermined. The CDR3 extends over 16 amino acids. V was trimmed by 7 bases and J by 0 bases, leaving 17 bases between them. Germline V gene lookup returns CDR1 LNHDA and CDR2 SQIVND (reference sequence).

This clonotype was observed at least ten times. This chain joins TRBV6-2 or TRBV6-3 and TRBJ2-7, with 10 bases fitting TRBD2. From germline, CDR1 is MNHEY and CDR2 SVGEGT. V was clipped by 2 bases and J by 7 bases; unmatched bases: 5. This CDR3 is built from 14 residues. The CDR3 spells CASSYSLAGAEQYF. The CDR3 nucleotides are TGTGCCAGCAGTTACAGTCTAGCGGGAGCTGAGCAGTACTTC.

This clonotype appeared many times. The chain's CDR3 is CASSERPSGKEEQYF. The CDR3 DNA follows: TGTGCCAGCAGTGAGCGTCCTAGCGGGAAGGAAGAGCAGTACTTC. V usage is TRBV2 and J usage is TRBJ2-7, with 9 bases lining up with TRBD2. This CDR3 is 15 amino acids long. Germline CDR1 reads SNHLY; CDR2 reads FYNNEI. J was trimmed by 7 bases and V by 3 bases; bases with no gene match: 10.

This clonotype appeared a few times. J is TRBJ2-1 and V is TRBV11-2, with TRBD1 identical over 9 bases. In germline, CDR1 is SGHAT, CDR2 FQNNGV. Trimming removed 5 bases from V and 3 bases from J; junction bases left unmatched: 11. This CDR3 comprises 17 residues. The CDR3 sequence: CASSQHSGTGIYNEQFF. In DNA, the CDR3 is TGTGCCAGCAGCCAGCACTCCGGGACAGGGATCTACAATGAGCAGTTCTTC.

V and J are TRBV4-2 and TRBJ2-7; no clear D gene. V was clipped by 1 base and J by 4 bases, with 8 bases between them. The CDR3 has 13 residues. CDR1 LGHNA and CDR2 YNFKEQ come from the germline V gene. CDR3 residues: CASSQGGVYEQYF. CDR3 sequence (DNA): TGTGCCAGCAGCCAAGGAGGAGTATACGAGCAGTACTTC.

In its sample, this clonotype was seen many times. The rearrangement joins TRBV19 to TRBJ2-6; TRBD1 is a possible D gene (5 bases). The germline V gene encodes CDR1 LNHDA and CDR2 SQIVND (reference sequence). The germline V and J ends were trimmed by 3 bases and 1 base, with 10 bases remaining between them. The CDR3 consists of 16 residues. The CDR3 region is CASSIPGQSGANVLTF. The DNA for the CDR3 is TGTGCCAGTAGTATCCCCGGACAATCTGGGGCCAACGTCCTGACTTTC.

V is TRBV19 and J is TRBJ2-5; D is unclear. CDR1 LNHDA and CDR2 SQIVND come from the germline V gene (reference sequence). V was pared by 4 bases and J by 2 bases, with 8 bases between. The CDR3 consists of 13 residues. CDR3 nucleotides: TGTGCCAGTAGTACCGACTGGCAAGAGACCCAGTACTTC. This translates into CASSTDWQETQYF.

Ten or more counts support this clonotype. The J gene is TRBJ1-1, the V gene TRBV10-3; D ambiguous. Germline V lookup: CDR1 ENHRY, CDR2 SYGVKD. V gave up 4 bases and J gave up 4 bases, with 13 bases separating them. CDR3 length: 14 amino acids. The DNA of the CDR3 is TGTGCCATCAGTGGAAGGGCTAGAGGCACTGAAGCTTTCTTT. This encodes CAISGRARGTEAFF.

This chain links TRBV9 with TRBJ2-1; 7 nucleotides line up with TRBD2. CDR1 is SGDLS, CDR2 YYNGEE, per germline. The CDR3 runs 14 residues. With 4 bases clipped from V and 4 bases from J, the junction kept 5 bases outside the gene matches. The DNA for the CDR3 is TGTGCCAGCAGCTCACTGGGGGGGTACAATGAGCAGTTCTTC. Protein sequence: CASSSLGGYNEQFF.